The rows below give T cell receptor beta chains drawn from one sample of a study of blood T cells in healthy people across ages. TCRdb ran MiXCR on the 5' RACE reads and lists one entry per CDR3 protein. The sample lists approximately 780,000 distinct CDR3 sequences, 20% to 30% occurring once. The data also belong to a second study, concerning T cells of mothers and their children.

The sequenced material came from blood. The receptors originated from a boy aged 5-17 years in good health. Each CDR3 is given with its conserved first and last residue. The D gene is left open where the match is weak. Expanded clones are given a class, and other clones once, few, many or no size at all.

v_call	clone_size	j_call	d_call	cdr3_nt	cdr3_aa
TRBV6-6	-	TRBJ1-2	-	TGTGCCAGCAGTTATTACGGGAGTAACCATGGCTACACCTTC	CASSYYGSNHGYTF
TRBV4-2	few	TRBJ2-3	-	TGTGCCAGCAGCCAAGATCGCCAGGGGTTAGATACGCAGTATTTT	CASSQDRQGLDTQYF
TRBV6-5	few	TRBJ1-4	-	TGTGCCAGCAGAGCGGCTGGCAATGAAAAACTGTTTTTT	CASRAAGNEKLFF
TRBV20-1	-	TRBJ2-7	-	TGCAGTGCTAACCTAGCGAGCTCCTACGAGCAGTACTTC	CSANLASSYEQYF
TRBV6-5	-	TRBJ2-1	-	TGTGCCAGCAGACCCCGGGGGTTAGGGGGTGATGAGCAGTTCTTC	CASRPRGLGGDEQFF
TRBV6-5	few	TRBJ1-4	TRBD1	TGTGCCAGCCGGGGGGACAGAAATGAAAAACTGTTTTTT	CASRGDRNEKLFF
TRBV11-2	few	TRBJ1-1	-	TGTGCCAGCAGCGCACGGGACCCCGGCACTGAAGCTTTCTTT	CASSARDPGTEAFF
TRBV12-3/TRBV12-4	few	TRBJ1-1	-	TGTGCCAGCAGTGTCAGGGTTACTGAAGCTTTCTTT	CASSVRVTEAFF
TRBV12-3/TRBV12-4	few	TRBJ2-5	TRBD2	TGTGCCACCACGTGGCTAGCGGGGGGTCAAGAGACCCAGTACTTC	CATTWLAGGQETQYF
TRBV29-1	few	TRBJ1-1	-	TGCAGCGTTTCGAAGTTTGACCTTCGATCGGTAAACACTGAAGCTTTCTTT	CSVSKFDLRSVNTEAFF
TRBV12-3/TRBV12-4	few	TRBJ2-3	-	TGTGCCAGCAGTGCTACAGGGAAAGGGAGCACAGATACGCAGTATTTT	CASSATGKGSTDTQYF
TRBV3-1	-	TRBJ2-7	-	TGTGCCAGCAGCCAACGGGACGGACTCTCCTACGAGCAGTACTTC	CASSQRDGLSYEQYF
TRBV9	-	TRBJ2-1	-	TGTGCCAGCAGCGTAGAGGGGGACACCCCCTACAATGAGCAGTTCTTC	CASSVEGDTPYNEQFF
TRBV10-3	few	TRBJ1-4	-	TGTGCCATCAGTGAAGGGCAGTCTAATGAAAAACTGTTTTTT	CAISEGQSNEKLFF
TRBV13	-	TRBJ1-2	TRBD1	TGTGCCAGCGAGGGACAGGGGGCTCTTGGCTACACCTTC	CASEGQGALGYTF
TRBV30	-	TRBJ2-7	-	TGTGCCTGGGGCAGGGCAGGGGTTGCCTACGAGCAGTACTTC	CAWGRAGVAYEQYF
TRBV7-2	few	TRBJ2-3	-	TGTGCCAGCAGCTTAGCGGGCGGTAACACAGATACGCAGTATTTT	CASSLAGGNTDTQYF
TRBV20-1	-	TRBJ2-5	TRBD2	TGCAGTGCTAGGGTAGCGGGGGGGCCGCGAGAGACCCAGTACTTC	CSARVAGGPRETQYF
TRBV7-2	many	TRBJ2-5	-	TGTGCCAGCAGCTTTGGGGCAGGGCAAGAGACCCAGTACTTC	CASSFGAGQETQYF
TRBV15	-	TRBJ2-3	-	TGTGCCACCAGCAGAACCCTGTTGGATACGCAGTATTTT	CATSRTLLDTQYF
TRBV14	few	TRBJ2-1	-	TGTGCCAGCAGCCAAGTAGGCCTCCGGGACTACAATGAGCAGTTCTTC	CASSQVGLRDYNEQFF
TRBV29-1	-	TRBJ1-2	-	TGCAGCGTTGCGGCCTATGGCTACACCTTC	CSVAAYGYTF
TRBV12-3/TRBV12-4	few	TRBJ2-7	TRBD1	TGTGCCAGCAGGGGGGGACAGGGACTCCTCTACGAGCAGTACTTC	CASRGGQGLLYEQYF
TRBV12-3/TRBV12-4	few	TRBJ2-1	-	TGTGCCAGCAGTCCGGGACTTACCTACAATGAGCAGTTCTTC	CASSPGLTYNEQFF
TRBV29-1	-	TRBJ2-5	TRBD1	TGCAGCAAGTACAGGGGGGAGACCCAGTACTTC	CSKYRGETQYF
TRBV4-1	-	TRBJ2-5	-	TGCGCCAGCAGCCAGGGCCCCTTGGGAGAGACCCAGTACTTC	CASSQGPLGETQYF
TRBV6-5	-	TRBJ1-2	TRBD1	TGTGCCAGCAGACCCTCGGGACAGGGAGTCTATGGCTACACCTTC	CASRPSGQGVYGYTF
TRBV4-2	-	TRBJ1-4	-	TGTGCCAGCAGCCAAGATGAGGCAGGCTCGCTCTCAACTAATGAAAAACTGTTTTTT	CASSQDEAGSLSTNEKLFF
TRBV20-1	few	TRBJ2-5	-	TGCAGTGCTAGAGATAGAACAGGCTCGGAGACCCAGTACTTC	CSARDRTGSETQYF
TRBV7-7	few	TRBJ2-1	-	TGTGCCAGCAGCTTATCAGTGGGGTCCTACAATGAGCAGTTCTTC	CASSLSVGSYNEQFF
TRBV9	-	TRBJ1-1	-	TGTGCCAGCAGCGTAAAAATTGAGGGTGAGGCTTTCTTT	CASSVKIEGEAFF
TRBV29-1	-	TRBJ2-7	-	TGCAGCGTTGATTCGCAGGGTACCTACGAGCAGTACTTC	CSVDSQGTYEQYF
TRBV28	few	TRBJ2-5	-	TGTGCCAGCGGCCAGGGTTCAGAGACCCAGTACTTC	CASGQGSETQYF
TRBV6-2/TRBV6-3	-	TRBJ2-2	-	TGTGCCAGCAGTTTTGGGAAGGAGACCGGGGAGCTGTTTTTT	CASSFGKETGELFF
TRBV5-1	-	TRBJ2-1	TRBD2	TGCGCCAGCAGCTTGGGACTAGCGGGGGCTGGGGGCTCCTACAATGAGCAGTTCTTC	CASSLGLAGAGGSYNEQFF
TRBV27	-	TRBJ2-5	-	TGTGCCAGCAGTTTAGATGGGACTCCCGGTTATGAGCAGTACTTC	CASSLDGTPGYEQYF
TRBV12-3/TRBV12-4	few	TRBJ1-4	-	TGTGCCAGCAGTGCCCGGGGGGATGAAAAACTGTTTTTT	CASSARGDEKLFF
TRBV5-1	-	TRBJ2-3	-	TGCGCCAGCACCTCGGTGGGGGACACGCAGTATTTT	CASTSVGDTQYF
TRBV12-3/TRBV12-4	few	TRBJ2-7	-	TGTGCCAGCAGTTTATATGCCCAAAGGCGGGGTACGGCCTACGAGCAGTACTTC	CASSLYAQRRGTAYEQYF
TRBV28	few	TRBJ1-5	-	TGTGCCAGCAGCCCCACAGGGTTAGAGGATCAGCCCCAGCATTTT	CASSPTGLEDQPQHF
TRBV10-3	few	TRBJ1-6	-	TGTGCCATCAGTGACCCGGATTCACCCCTCCACTTT	CAISDPDSPLHF
TRBV11-2	few	TRBJ2-1	-	TGTGCCAGCAGCTTAGAATCTAGGGGAATTTACAATGAGCAGTTCTTC	CASSLESRGIYNEQFF
TRBV19	-	TRBJ1-5	TRBD1	TGTGCCAGTAGCTCTAATACAGGGGCACAGCCCCAGCATTTT	CASSSNTGAQPQHF